This T cell receptor (beta chain) was recorded in a study of blood T cell repertoires in COVID-19. About the research overall: The cDNA or gDNA used as material had been derived from T cells, B-cell-depleted T cells, or PBMCs.

Measured with immunoSEQ multiplex PCR; TCRdb has only the in-frame clones, and not every one. The sample carries some 160,000 clones, about 82% recorded once. Trimming left V 4 bases short and J 5 bases short, with 17 bases between. CDR1 is LNHDA, CDR2 SQIVND, per germline (reference sequence). The CDR3 sequence is 16 residues long. The chain carries TRBV19 and TRBJ1-4; TRBD1 might be the D (6 bases). The TCR was taken from an elderly woman with COVID-19, enrolled during active disease. The sample comprised peripheral blood. CDR3 residues: CASSTPRGGLNEKLFF. The CDR3 region has the DNA TGTGCCAGTAGTACCCCCCGGGGGGGCTTAAATGAAAAACTGTTTTTT.